These 15 T cell receptor beta chains were sequenced from one sample in a study of Tregs in tolerant kidney transplant recipients. The method was immunoSEQ multiplex PCR; TCRdb's version includes in-frame clones alone and lacks a portion of them. The repertoire holds over 50,000 clones, with around 88% as singletons. The sample was CD4+ T cells from blood. The receptor set was obtained from a human donor in good health.

This clone was seen a handful of times. The V call is TRBV12-5, the J call TRBJ2-1; D remains ambiguous. This CDR3 comprises 12 residues. Trimming left V 5 bases short and J 8 bases short, with 10 bases between. CDR1 and CDR2 (germline): LGHNT, FRNRAP. This chain's CDR3 is CASGQRTHEQFF. CDR3 DNA: TGTGCTAGTGGTCAACGGACGCATGAGCAGTTCTTC.

This chain uses TRBV2 with TRBJ1-1; D possibly corresponds to TRBD1 (5 bases). The CDR3 has 15 amino acids. CDR1 SNHLY and CDR2 FYNNEI come from the germline V gene. Deletions cut 2 bases from V and 3 bases from J, with 13 bases between. The CDR3 nucleotides are TGTGCCAGCAGTGAATCCCAGGGAGGTGACACTGAAGCTTTCTTT. Translated: CASSESQGGDTEAFF.

The V call is TRBV19, the J call TRBJ1-2; D is undetermined. CDR1 is LNHDA and CDR2 is SQIVND in the germline V gene (reference sequence). This CDR3 comprises 13 residues. Between the trimmed V and J ends, which lost 3 bases and 2 bases, there was a span of 7 bases. The DNA of the CDR3 is TGTGCCAGTAGTATGGGGTTCAACTATGGCTACACCTTC. It specifies CASSMGFNYGYTF.

The chain recombines TRBV5-6 with TRBJ2-1, with TRBD2 identical over 8 bases. The CDR3 has 15 amino acids. V lost 3 bases and J lost 5; bases outside the gene matches: 7. The germline V gene has CDR1 SGHDT and CDR2 YYEEEE. The CDR3 region is CASSSPLAGHNEQFF. The CDR3 DNA follows: TGTGCCAGCAGCTCACCTTTAGCGGGACACAATGAGCAGTTCTTC.

This chain connects TRBV5-1 to TRBJ2-7; TRBD2 matches at 14 bases. Unmatched junction bases numbered 7, after V lost 4 bases and J lost 4 bases. The CDR3 consists of 16 residues. Germline assignment: CDR1 SGHRS and CDR2 YFSETQ. This CDR3 reads CASSPRLAGGQYEQYF. In DNA form, the CDR3 reads TGCGCCAGCAGCCCACGACTAGCGGGAGGGCAGTACGAGCAGTACTTC.

The gene calls are TRBV7-9 and TRBJ2-3; no reliable D call. Germline CDR1 SEHNR, CDR2 FQNEAQ (reference sequence). The CDR3 totals 14 residues. With 2 bases removed from V and 0 bases from J, the gap between germline ends came to 6 bases. The CDR3 is CASSLTLSTDTQYF. In nucleotides, the CDR3 is TGTGCCAGCAGCTTAACACTTAGCACAGATACGCAGTATTTT.

The gene calls are TRBV6-6 and TRBJ1-2, with D tentatively TRBD1 (6 bases). The V gene's germline CDR1 is MNHNY and CDR2 SVGAGI (reference sequence). CDR3 size: 11 residues. Trimming took off 5 bases at V and 7 bases at J, with 8 bases between the two ends. The CDR3 loop reads CASSDRRGYTF. The CDR3 DNA is TGTGCCAGCAGTGACAGGCGTGGCTACACCTTC.

V and J are TRBV27 and TRBJ2-7; 14 bases fit TRBD2. The CDR3 contains 18 residues. Germline loops: CDR1 MNHEY, CDR2 SMNVEV (reference sequence). The trim removed 5 bases at V and 0 bases at J, leaving 9 bases unmatched. The CDR3 spells CASSQTSGRANLSYEQYF. The CDR3 region has the DNA TGTGCCAGCAGTCAGACTAGCGGGAGGGCCAATCTCTCCTACGAGCAGTACTTC.

The genes are TRBV11-2 and TRBJ2-3; 8 nucleotides align to TRBD1. V was clipped by 1 base and J by 6 bases; unmatched bases: 15. Germline assignment: CDR1 SGHAT and CDR2 FQNNGV. There are 18 residues in the CDR3. CDR3 amino acids: CASSLGRPGQGLSDTQYF. The CDR3 nucleotides are TGTGCCAGCAGCTTAGGACGCCCCGGACAGGGACTTAGCGATACGCAGTATTTT. Based on the CDR3 plus reference TRBV11-2 and TRBJ2-3, the full variable domain is EAGVAQSPRYKIIEKRQSVAFWCNPISGHATLYWYQQILGQGPKLLIQFQNNGVVDDSQLPKDRFSAERLKGVDSTLKIQPAKLEDSAVYLCASSLGRPGQGLSDTQYFGPGTRLTVL.

This clone was counted between two and nine times. The V and J genes are TRBV5-5 and TRBJ1-1, with a tentative D call TRBD1 (6 bases). V shed 4 bases and J shed 4 bases, with 23 bases lying between them. The CDR3 length is 17 residues. Germline-derived CDR1 and CDR2 are SGHKS and YYEKEE (reference sequence). The CDR3 is CASSAAWGAVGSTEAFF. CDR3 in DNA: TGTGCCAGCAGCGCGGCGTGGGGGGCTGTCGGGAGCACTGAAGCTTTCTTT.

The V and J genes are TRBV6-5 and TRBJ2-7; possibly TRBD2 for D (5 bases). From germline, CDR1 is MNHEY and CDR2 SVGAGI. The V gene lost 6 bases and the J gene lost 5 bases, with 8 bases spanning the gap. The CDR3 has 11 amino acids. The CDR3 region is CASRRVHEQYF. CDR3 DNA: TGTGCCAGCAGGAGGGTCCACGAGCAGTACTTC.

The chain uses TRBV6-5 and TRBJ1-1, with a tentative D call TRBD1 (5 bases). The V gene lost 3 bases and the J gene lost 0 bases, with 11 bases spanning the gap. Looked up from germline, CDR1 is MNHEY and CDR2 is SVGAGI. This CDR3 spans 15 amino acids. This CDR3 is CASSYRAGMNTEAFF. The CDR3 DNA sequence: TGTGCCAGCAGTTATCGTGCAGGGATGAACACTGAAGCTTTCTTT.

The genes are TRBV5-1 and TRBJ1-5, with TRBD1 matching over 8 bases. Trimming cost V 4 bases and J 7 bases; bases outside gene matches: 7. CDR1 SGHRS and CDR2 YFSETQ come from the germline V gene. The CDR3 runs to 14 residues. CDR3 bases: TGCGCCAGCAGCGTTGGACAGGGAGGCCAGCCCCAGCATTTT. Its protein is CASSVGQGGQPQHF.

Points on this clone: A read error may account for a junction end that differs from germline. The chain carries TRBV5-4 and TRBJ2-7, with a possible D match to TRBD2 (6 bases). Germline loops: CDR1 SGHNT, CDR2 YYREEE (reference sequence). The CDR3 length is 15 residues. The chain's CDR3 is CASSNGIAETYEQYF. The CDR3 coding sequence is TGCGCCAGCAGCAACGGAATAGCGGAGACCTACGAGCAGTACTTC.

This rearrangement joins TRBV6-1 to TRBJ2-7; 7 nucleotides match TRBD2. The V and J ends lost 4 bases and 2 bases, in that order; junction bases with no gene match: 2. The CDR3 consists of 13 residues. Germline V gene lookup returns CDR1 MNHNS and CDR2 SASEGT. CDR3 in amino acids: CASSGGLAYEQYF. CDR3 DNA: TGTGCCAGCAGTGGAGGACTAGCCTACGAGCAGTACTTC.